The 3 T cell receptor beta chains listed next were all sequenced from one sample in a study of blood T cell repertoires in COVID-19. Method: immunoSEQ multiplex PCR; TCRdb's copy keeps in-frame clones and lacks some. The sample lists tens of thousands of clones, around 86% seen once, with roughly 2.5% in the top ten. Sequencing used peripheral blood. The receptors come from a man at least 80 years old with acute or convalescent COVID-19.

This rearrangement joins TRBV5-1 to TRBJ2-2; D may be TRBD2 (7 bases). V lost 4 bases, J lost 2 bases, and 15 bases lay in between. Germline V gives CDR1 SGHRS, CDR2 YFSETQ. This CDR3 has 16 amino acids. The CDR3 is CASSKSAGANTGELFF. CDR3 nucleotides: TGCGCCAGCAGCAAATCTGCGGGGGCTAACACCGGGGAGCTGTTTTTT.

The chain carries TRBV9 and TRBJ2-3; TRBD2 is a possible D gene (7 bases). The CDR3 contains 16 residues. The germline V and J ends were trimmed by 4 bases and 5 bases, with 20 bases remaining between them. Germline assignment: CDR1 SGDLS and CDR2 YYNGEE. The CDR3 sequence is CASSSRGIGGRDTQYF. DNA of the CDR3: TGTGCCAGCAGCTCGAGGGGGATCGGGGGGCGAGATACGCAGTATTTT.

This chain links TRBV3-1 (or the pseudogene TRBV3-2) with TRBJ1-1, with D perhaps matching TRBD1 (5 bases). Trimming removed 3 bases at V and 2 bases at J, with 10 bases between. The CDR3 totals 14 residues. The germline V gene encodes CDR1 LGHDT and CDR2 YNNKEL (reference sequence). CDR3: CASSHRGFNTEAFF. In DNA, the CDR3 is TGTGCCAGCAGCCATCGGGGGTTCAACACTGAAGCTTTCTTT.